A selection of T cell receptor beta chains follows, all from one sample in a study of blood T cell repertoires in COVID-19. Assay used: immunoSEQ multiplex PCR; TCRdb lists only in-frame clones, some missing. The table lists about 200,000 clones, over 75% of them singletons. Sequenced sample: peripheral blood. The receptors come from a man over 45 with COVID-19, enrolled during active disease. Each CDR3 is given with its conserved first and last residue. Fields, in order: D gene, J gene, clone size, CDR3 length, V gene, CDR3 DNA, CDR3 protein. A D gene is named only where the DNA matches it firmly. Clone size is shown for a subset of rows, as once, few, many or a class of expanded clone.

>TRBD2|TRBJ2-7|few|16|TRBV11-2
TGTGCCAGCAGCTCTTCTAGCGGGACGTCCTCCTACGAGCAGTACTTC
CASSSSSGTSSYEQYF
>TRBD1|TRBJ1-5|-|14|TRBV19
TGTGCCAGTAGTACGACAGGGGGCAATCAGCCCCAGCATTTT
CASSTTGGNQPQHF
>-|TRBJ1-1|-|13|TRBV29-1
TGCAGCGTTCGACAGGTTTGGGGCACTGAAGCTTTCTTT
CSVRQVWGTEAFF
>-|TRBJ1-1|-|14|TRBV3-1/TRBV3-2
TGTGCCAGCAGCCGTAACAGGGATTTGGCTGAAGCTTTCTTT
CASSRNRDLAEAFF
>TRBD2|TRBJ2-3|-|14|TRBV5-1
TGCGCCAGCATGGCGGGACTAGCGACAGATACGCAGTATTTT
CASMAGLATDTQYF
>-|TRBJ2-3|-|16|TRBV6-2/TRBV6-3
TGTGCCAGCAGTTACTCGGGACTGGGCAACACAGATACGCAGTATTTT
CASSYSGLGNTDTQYF
>TRBD1|TRBJ1-2|-|14|TRBV5-1
TGCGCCAGCAGCCCCGGACAGGAACTCTATGGCTACACCTTC
CASSPGQELYGYTF
>TRBD1|TRBJ2-1|-|15|TRBV12-5
TGTGCTAGTGGTTTTTCTACGACAGGGGACAATGAGCAGTTCTTC
CASGFSTTGDNEQFF
>-|TRBJ1-4|-|13|TRBV25-1
TGTGCCAGCAGTGATGAGCGGGGGGAAAAACTGTTTTTT
CASSDERGEKLFF
>TRBD2|TRBJ2-7|few|14|TRBV5-4
TGTGCCAGCAGCCCTAGCGGGAGGGGCTACGAGCAGTACTTC
CASSPSGRGYEQYF
>TRBD1|TRBJ2-7|-|13|TRBV19
TGTGCCAGTAGTGGGGACAGGTCCTACGAGCAGTACTTC
CASSGDRSYEQYF
>-|TRBJ1-1|-|15|TRBV2
TGTGCCAGCAGGGCCGAACAGACGCTGAACACTGAAGCTTTCTTT
CASRAEQTLNTEAFF
>TRBD1|TRBJ2-3|-|14|TRBV9
TGTGCCAGCAGCGTACAGGGGGACACAGATACGCAGTATTTT
CASSVQGDTDTQYF
>TRBD1|TRBJ1-2|-|17|TRBV7-2
TGTGCCAGCAGCCGGATGGCCGGGACAGAGGGGGGCTATGGCTACACCTTC
CASSRMAGTEGGYGYTF
>TRBD1|TRBJ1-4|once|17|TRBV15
TGTGCCACCAGCACCCAAACCCCCGGGACAGGAGGCGGAAAACTGTTTTTT
CATSTQTPGTGGGKLFF